Shown below are 31 T cell receptor beta chains from a single sample sequenced in a study of neurological immune-mediated disorders. One entry per CDR3 protein, called by TCRdb with MiXCR from the 5' RACE reads. The sample yields roughly 56,000 distinct CDR3 sequences, roughly 11% seen once. The sequenced material came from PBMCs. These receptors were obtained from a man between 60 and 75 years old in good health.

The chain joins TRBV29-1 to TRBJ2-7; 7 bases fit TRBD2. This CDR3 spans 13 amino acids. CDR1 and CDR2 from the germline V gene are SQVTM and ANQGSEA. With V trimmed by 1 base and J by 6 bases, 6 bases remained unmatched. The CDR3 loop reads CSVEVAGVTEQYF. In DNA form, the CDR3 reads TGCAGCGTTGAAGTGGCGGGGGTAACCGAGCAGTACTTC.

This clonotype was picked up many times. This chain connects TRBV6-4 to TRBJ2-6; TRBD1 aligns across 9 bases. Trimming took 8 bases from V and 0 from J; bases not matched to a gene: 5. This CDR3 contains 16 residues. Germline V lookup: CDR1 MRHNA, CDR2 SNTAGT. For the CDR3, the DNA is TGTGCCAGCGCCGGGACAGGGAGCTCTGGGGCCAACGTCCTGACTTTC. Protein product: CASAGTGSSGANVLTF.

The chain carries TRBV7-2 and TRBJ2-6; 7 nucleotides match TRBD1. The CDR3 spans 17 residues. Germline V gene data show CDR1 as SGHTA and CDR2 as FQGNSA. Trimming cost V 5 bases and J 1 base; bases outside gene matches: 8. The CDR3 nucleotides read TGTGCCAGCAGCCGGGGACAGTGGTCGTCTGGGGCCAACGTCCTGACTTTC. Its protein is CASSRGQWSSGANVLTF.

This clonotype was detected a few times. The chain links TRBV11-2 to TRBJ2-5, with D tentatively TRBD1 or TRBD2 (5 bases each). Trimming took 0 bases from V and 10 from J, leaving 12 bases between them. Germline V CDR1 and CDR2: SGHAT, FQNNGV. This CDR3 is built from 13 residues. Here the CDR3 DNA reads TGTGCCAGCAGCTTAGATGGGGGAACAGTCCAGTACTTC. Its translation is CASSLDGGTVQYF.

This clonotype came up many times. The genes are TRBV29-1 and TRBJ2-2; no clear D gene. CDR1 is SQVTM, CDR2 ANQGSEA, per germline. Trimming took off 1 base at V and 6 bases at J, with 0 bases between the two ends. CDR3 size: 10 residues. The CDR3: CSVEAGELFF. The CDR3 bases are TGCAGCGTTGAAGCCGGGGAGCTGTTTTTT.

This clonotype was recorded many times. The chain uses TRBV5-5 and TRBJ2-2; D not certain. CDR1 and CDR2 (germline): SGHKS, YYEKEE (reference sequence). The CDR3 totals 12 residues. Trimming removed 3 bases at V and 7 bases at J, with 7 bases between. The CDR3 spells CASSYEIGELFF. The CDR3 nucleotides are TGTGCCAGCAGCTATGAGATCGGGGAGCTGTTTTTT.

The sample holds many counts of this clonotype. The V and J genes are TRBV9 and TRBJ1-3; D remains unclear. V lost 3 bases, J lost 0 bases, and 7 bases lay in between. The CDR3 is 14 amino acids. The germline gives CDR1 SGDLS, CDR2 YYNGEE. In DNA form, the CDR3 reads TGTGCCAGCAGCGCTACAGCCTCTGGAAACACCATATATTTT. Its translation: CASSATASGNTIYF.

This clonotype has ten or more counts. The genes are TRBV20-1 and TRBJ1-2, with no clear D. Per the germline V gene, CDR1 is DFQATT and CDR2 is SNEGSKA (reference sequence). V gave up 6 bases and J gave up 3 bases, with 20 bases separating them. This CDR3 has 15 amino acids. This chain's CDR3 is CSAPKPGRLDYGYTF. The CDR3 nucleotides read TGCAGTGCCCCGAAACCGGGTCGGCTCGACTATGGCTACACCTTC.

This clonotype was picked up many times. The rearrangement uses TRBV28 and TRBJ1-5; D unresolved. This CDR3 spans 13 amino acids. V was pared by 7 bases and J by 0 bases, with 7 bases between. The V gene's germline CDR1 is MDHEN and CDR2 SYDVKM. CDR3 coding DNA: TGTGCCAGCAATACGTATAGCAATCAGCCCCAGCATTTT. Protein: CASNTYSNQPQHF.

This clonotype was seen repeatedly, ten times or more. The chain joins TRBV6-2 or TRBV6-3 to TRBJ2-1; D uncertain. V was shortened by 0 bases and J by 5 bases, with 8 bases between the two germline ends. Germline V gene data show CDR1 as MNHEY and CDR2 as SVGEGT. The CDR3 has 14 residues. CDR3 in DNA: TGTGCCAGCAGTTACTCCGGCCGAAACAATGAGCAGTTCTTC. Its translation is CASSYSGRNNEQFF.

This clonotype was counted ten times or more. This chain links TRBV6-5 with TRBJ2-7; possible D gene TRBD1, 5 bases. The germline V and J ends were trimmed by 7 bases and 1 base, with 20 bases remaining between them. The CDR3 sequence is 16 residues long. CDR1 is MNHEY and CDR2 is SVGAGI in the germline V gene. CDR3 in amino acids: CASTAQAGKGSYEQYF. Here the CDR3 DNA reads TGTGCCAGCACCGCCCAGGCTGGTAAGGGGTCCTACGAGCAGTACTTC.

This rearrangement joins TRBV30 to TRBJ2-3; the match to TRBD2 covers 8 bases. V trimming: 2 bases; J trimming: 4 bases; junction bases outside the gene matches: 11. Looked up from germline, CDR1 is GTSNPN and CDR2 is SVGIG (reference sequence). This CDR3 region has 16 residues. The CDR3 DNA follows: TGTGCCTGGAGTAGGGTAATAGCGGGGTCTCCAGATACGCAGTATTTT. It specifies CAWSRVIAGSPDTQYF.

This clonotype was observed many times. This chain links TRBV7-9 with TRBJ2-3; the match to TRBD1 covers 10 bases. CDR1 SEHNR and CDR2 FQNEAQ come from the germline V gene (reference sequence). The trim removed 2 bases at V and 1 base at J, leaving 6 bases unmatched. CDR3 size: 17 residues. CDR3 protein: CASSLRRTGGGTDTQYF. CDR3 DNA sequence: TGTGCCAGCAGCTTAAGGAGGACAGGGGGAGGCACAGATACGCAGTATTTT.

This clonotype was counted ten times or more. The genes are TRBV2 and TRBJ1-6; unclear D gene. The CDR3 runs 15 residues. Per the germline V gene, CDR1 is SNHLY and CDR2 is FYNNEI. Between the trimmed V and J ends, which lost 2 bases and 5 bases, there was a span of 10 bases. The CDR3 is CASSENSFNNSPLHF. The DNA of the CDR3 is TGTGCCAGCAGTGAAAACAGCTTTAATAATTCACCCCTCCACTTT.

This clonotype was counted at least ten times. The V call is TRBV7-2, the J call TRBJ2-3; D may be TRBD2 (6 bases). The CDR3 covers 17 residues. V was trimmed by 5 bases and J by 0 bases, leaving 18 bases between them. Germline V gene data show CDR1 as SGHTA and CDR2 as FQGNSA. The CDR3 DNA reads TGTGCCAGCAGCGCCACGGGGACCGGGGGTAGCACAGATACGCAGTATTTT. Translated: CASSATGTGGSTDTQYF.

This clonotype appeared many times. The rearrangement uses TRBV6-2 or TRBV6-3 and TRBJ2-7; the D is unclear. Between the trimmed V and J ends, which lost 6 bases and 1 base, there was a span of 1 base. Germline V gene sequence: CDR1 MNHEY, CDR2 SVGEGT. The CDR3 consists of 10 residues. The CDR3: CASRSYEQYF. As DNA, the CDR3 is TGTGCCAGCAGATCCTACGAGCAGTACTTC.

There are many counts of this clonotype. The chain carries TRBV27 and TRBJ2-3, with D perhaps TRBD1 (6 bases). The V and J ends lost 8 bases and 6 bases respectively, with 12 bases between them. CDR1 is MNHEY and CDR2 is SMNVEV in the germline V gene (reference sequence). The CDR3 totals 12 residues. The CDR3 loop reads CASGRRGDTQYF. In nucleotides, the CDR3 is TGTGCCAGCGGGCGAAGGGGGGATACGCAGTATTTT.

This clonotype occurred many times. This chain links TRBV7-2 with TRBJ1-2, with unresolved D. Germline V gene data show CDR1 as SGHTA and CDR2 as FQGNSA. V was pared by 4 bases and J by 7 bases, with 19 bases between. The CDR3 sequence is 15 residues long. The CDR3 here is CASSSPSQPPSGYTF. CDR3 DNA: TGTGCCAGCAGCTCCCCGTCACAGCCTCCTTCTGGCTACACCTTC.

This clonotype was recorded at least ten times. The chain is built from TRBV7-8 and TRBJ1-2, with D unresolved. Germline values: CDR1 SGHVS, CDR2 FQNEAQ. V lost 0 bases to trimming and J lost 6 bases, with 5 bases between them. The CDR3 length is 12 residues. The CDR3 reads CASSLAANGYTF. The CDR3 DNA follows: TGTGCCAGCAGCTTAGCGGCTAATGGCTACACCTTC.

This clonotype was counted a few times. V and J are TRBV11-2 and TRBJ1-2; the D gene is possibly TRBD1 (6 bases). V lost 5 bases to trimming and J lost 2 bases, with 15 bases between them. CDR1 SGHAT and CDR2 FQNNGV come from the germline V gene. The CDR3 runs to 15 residues. The CDR3 loop reads CASSPDLGGNYGYTF. The CDR3 coding sequence is TGTGCCAGCAGCCCCGATCTAGGGGGGAACTATGGCTACACCTTC.

This clonotype was detected ten times or more. This sequence joins TRBV20-1 and TRBJ1-6; the D is unclear. Germline CDR1 is DFQATT and CDR2 is SNEGSKA (reference sequence). The CDR3 is 16 amino acids. Trimming took off 6 bases at V and 5 bases at J, with 20 bases between the two ends. As DNA, the CDR3 is TGCAGTGCCCCCGCGGGGTTAATCGAAAATAATTCACCCCTCCACTTT. The encoded protein is CSAPAGLIENNSPLHF.

This clonotype was found many times. The CDR3 DNA is TGCAGTGCTCCTTTAAACACTGAAGCTTTCTTT. Translated: CSAPLNTEAFF. The chain couples TRBV20-1 to TRBJ1-1; D is ambiguous. There are 11 residues in the CDR3. Germline V CDR1 and CDR2: DFQATT, SNEGSKA (reference sequence). V was cut by 5 bases and J by 2 bases, with 6 bases left in between.

This clonotype was seen many times. The chain employs TRBV15 and TRBJ2-1; 12 bases fit TRBD2. The CDR3 contains 16 residues. V trimming: 3 bases; J trimming: 5 bases; junction bases outside the gene matches: 5. Looked up from germline, CDR1 is LNHNV and CDR2 is YYDKDF (reference sequence). CDR3 nucleotides: TGTGCCACCAGCAGTCCTAGCGGGGGGGACCACAATGAGCAGTTCTTC. It specifies CATSSPSGGDHNEQFF.

This clonotype was seen at least ten times. The CDR3 reads CATSRERFPNYGYTF. The CDR3 coding sequence is TGTGCCACCAGCAGAGAAAGGTTCCCCAACTATGGCTACACCTTC. J is TRBJ1-2 and V is TRBV15; D not certain. From germline, CDR1 is LNHNV and CDR2 YYDKDF (reference sequence). Trimming shortened V by 0 bases and J by 2 bases, and 10 bases separated the two germline ends. This CDR3 region has 15 residues.

This clonotype was counted many times. V and J are TRBV4-3 and TRBJ2-7; no clear D. The CDR3 covers 13 residues. Germline V CDR1 and CDR2: LGHNA, YSLEER. Trimming took off 1 base at V and 1 base at J, with 5 bases between the two ends. DNA for the CDR3: TGCGCCAGCAGCCAAGCCGAATCCTACGAGCAGTACTTC. This gives the protein CASSQAESYEQYF.

In its sample, this clonotype was seen many times. The J gene is TRBJ1-2, the V gene TRBV3-1; 7 nucleotides agree with TRBD1. Germline V lookup: CDR1 LGHDT, CDR2 YNNKEL (reference sequence). The CDR3 runs to 15 residues. Trimming took 5 bases from V and 8 from J; bases not matched to a gene: 14. Here the CDR3 DNA reads TGTGCCAGCAGCAAAATGGGGACAGCTAACAAGGGCTACACCTTC. Amino acids: CASSKMGTANKGYTF.

This clonotype was counted at least ten times. The chain is built from TRBV7-2 and TRBJ2-2; maybe TRBD1 (5 bases). The CDR3 runs to 15 residues. Trimming removed 4 bases at V and 4 bases at J, with 13 bases between. Per germline, CDR1 SGHTA and CDR2 FQGNSA. As DNA, the CDR3 is TGTGCCAGCAGCTCGCAATACAGGTCCACCGGGGAGCTGTTTTTT. It translates to CASSSQYRSTGELFF.

This clonotype showed up many times. The chain couples TRBV7-2 to TRBJ1-6; 7 bases align to TRBD1. The ends lost 3 bases at V and 5 bases at J; junction bases unmatched: 4. Germline loops: CDR1 SGHTA, CDR2 FQGNSA. The CDR3 totals 15 residues. The CDR3 protein is CASSLRGQDNSPLHF. The CDR3 region has the DNA TGTGCCAGCAGCTTGAGAGGACAGGATAATTCACCCCTCCACTTT.

The sample holds many counts of this clonotype. This chain uses TRBV7-2 with TRBJ1-5; no firm D call. The CDR3 runs to 16 residues. Germline CDR1 and CDR2: SGHTA and FQGNSA. The germline V and J ends were trimmed by 5 bases and 2 bases, with 16 bases remaining between them. CDR3 sequence reads: CASSLGGPSGNQPQHF. The CDR3 bases are TGTGCCAGCAGCCTAGGAGGCCCTTCGGGCAATCAGCCCCAGCATTTT.

This clonotype came up many times. This chain uses TRBV9 with TRBJ2-1; TRBD2 aligns across 11 bases. The CDR3 length is 16 residues. Germline CDR1 is SGDLS and CDR2 is YYNGEE. With V trimmed by 3 bases and J by 7 bases, 9 bases remained unmatched. For the CDR3, the DNA is TGTGCCAGCAGCGCATATAGCGGGGGGGCGGGGAATGAGCAGTTCTTC. This translates into CASSAYSGGAGNEQFF.

In its sample, this clonotype was seen many times. The chain has TRBV7-2 and TRBJ2-5; 7 bases are a match to TRBD1. The CDR3 length is 15 residues. In germline, CDR1 is SGHTA, CDR2 FQGNSA. V dropped 3 bases and J dropped 0; count of bases not matched to a gene: 4. Written as DNA, the CDR3 is TGTGCCAGCAGCTTTGACAGGGCACACCAAGAGACCCAGTACTTC. Translated: CASSFDRAHQETQYF.